Below are 30 T cell receptor beta chains sequenced from a single sample in a study of T cell repertoires in cytomegalovirus infection. TCRdb analysed the reads with MiXCR anew, one entry per CDR3 protein. This table has 510,000 or so distinct CDR3 sequences, 26% appearing once. The sequenced material came from PBMCs. The receptor source for this set is a human donor in good health (CMV status not recorded). Some clones in this sample may be carry-over from other donors' samples.

This rearrangement joins TRBV29-1 to TRBJ2-5; 7 nucleotides align to TRBD2. The CDR3 loop spans 13 amino acids. Germline assignment: CDR1 SQVTM and CDR2 ANQGSEA. V was clipped by 4 bases and J by 5 bases; unmatched bases: 7. The CDR3 DNA is TGCAGCGTTGTCGTCGGGGGGAGGGAGACCCAGTACTTC. Translating it yields CSVVVGGRETQYF.

This clonotype has a handful of counts. The rearrangement uses TRBV15 and TRBJ2-5; D unclear. V lost 0 bases and J lost 3, with 8 bases in between. CDR3 length equals 14 residues. Germline values: CDR1 LNHNV, CDR2 YYDKDF (reference sequence). CDR3 sequence: CATSRDPGEETQYF. For the CDR3, the DNA is TGTGCCACCAGCAGAGACCCAGGAGAAGAGACCCAGTACTTC. The variable domain in full, with the rest retrieved from reference TRBV15 and TRBJ2-5, is DAMVIQNPRYQVTQFGKPVTLSCSQTLNHNVMYWYQQKSSQAPKLLFHYYDKDFNNEADTPDNFQSRRPNTSFCFLDIRSPGLGDTAMYLCATSRDPGEETQYFGPGTRLLVL.

The chain is built from TRBV27 and TRBJ2-5; 7 nucleotides agree with TRBD1. Germline values: CDR1 MNHEY, CDR2 SMNVEV (reference sequence). This CDR3 contains 15 residues. The V gene end was trimmed by 5 bases and the J gene end by 5 bases; junction bases not matched to a gene: 11. CDR3 DNA: TGTGCCAGCAGTCCCGCAGGACAGGTTCCGGAGACCCAGTACTTC. Translating gives CASSPAGQVPETQYF.

This clonotype has a handful of counts. The V and J genes are TRBV27 and TRBJ1-2; no clear D. This CDR3 is built from 15 residues. Germline CDR1 reads MNHEY; CDR2 reads SMNVEV (reference sequence). The V gene lost 5 bases and the J gene lost 5 bases, with 18 bases spanning the gap. The CDR3 bases are TGTGCCAGCAGTCTTAGCTGGGCGAACCTTTATGGCTACACCTTC. Its protein is CASSLSWANLYGYTF.

This clonotype was picked up many times. The rearrangement uses TRBV6-2 or TRBV6-3 and TRBJ1-1, with D possibly matching TRBD1 (5 bases). The CDR3 contains 14 residues. The V gene lost 6 bases and the J gene lost 3 bases, with 14 bases spanning the gap. Germline V gene lookup returns CDR1 MNHEY and CDR2 SVGEGT. This chain's CDR3 is CASSPGTEYTEAFF. In DNA, the CDR3 is TGTGCCAGCAGCCCCGGGACTGAGTACACTGAAGCTTTCTTT.

The table lists this clonotype with many counts. This chain uses TRBV7-2 with TRBJ1-2; D remains ambiguous. Germline CDR1 and CDR2: SGHTA and FQGNSA. V was clipped by 5 bases and J by 0 bases, with 7 bases between them. The CDR3 covers 13 residues. The CDR3 region is CASSPPANYGYTF. As DNA, the CDR3 is TGTGCCAGCAGCCCACCCGCTAACTATGGCTACACCTTC.

This CDR3 reads CATSDYEMRDENTGELFF. CDR3 nucleotides: TGTGCCACCAGTGATTATGAGATGCGGGACGAGAACACCGGGGAGCTGTTTTTT. The chain links TRBV24-1 to TRBJ2-2; a possible D gene is TRBD2 (6 bases). The germline CDR1 and CDR2 sequences are KGHDR and SFDVKD. The CDR3 runs 18 residues. Trimming removed 2 bases from V and 1 base from J, with 16 bases in between.

This clonotype was found many times. The rearrangement joins TRBV7-2 to TRBJ1-2, with 9 nucleotides matching TRBD1. The junction had 12 bases not matched to a gene; V was cut back by 8 bases and J by 5 bases. Per germline, CDR1 SGHTA and CDR2 FQGNSA. The CDR3 is 15 amino acids. The CDR3 sequence is CASHSGGGQGYGYTF. CDR3 nucleotide sequence: TGTGCCAGCCATAGCGGGGGGGGACAGGGTTATGGCTACACCTTC.

This clonotype was counted between two and nine times. The V gene is TRBV5-6, the J gene TRBJ2-7; unclear D gene. Germline loops: CDR1 SGHDT, CDR2 YYEEEE. The V gene lost 0 bases and the J gene lost 1 base, with 5 bases spanning the gap. CDR3 length: 13 residues. The CDR3, as DNA: TGTGCCAGCAGCTTGGGTTTTTCCTACGAGCAGTACTTC. As protein: CASSLGFSYEQYF. Together with reference TRBV5-6 and TRBJ2-7, the CDR3 gives the full variable domain: DAGVTQSPTHLIKTRGQQVTLRCSPKSGHDTVSWYQQALGQGPQFIFQYYEEEERQRGNFPDRFSGHQFPNYSSELNVNALLLGDSALYLCASSLGFSYEQYFGPGTRLTVT.

The chain has TRBV18 and TRBJ2-7; perhaps TRBD2 as D (5 bases). CDR3 length equals 13 residues. In germline, CDR1 is KGHSH, CDR2 LQKENI. The V end lost 0 bases, the J end lost 4 bases, and 7 bases lay between the germline ends. The chain's CDR3 is CASSPPSGYEQYF. The CDR3, as DNA: TGTGCCAGCTCACCACCTTCGGGGTACGAGCAGTACTTC.

Turning to this clonotype: A read error may be the cause here, since a much bigger clone is one base away. The rearrangement links TRBV7-8 to TRBJ1-2; a possible D gene is TRBD1 (6 bases). This CDR3 is built from 15 residues. Germline CDR1 and CDR2: SGHVS and FQNEAQ. In nucleotides, the CDR3 is TGTGACAGCAGCTTAAGCAGGGGACGTTTGTATGGCTACACCTTC. Amino acids: CDSSLSRGRLYGYTF.

This clonotype was seen only a few times. The chain combines TRBV6-5 with TRBJ1-3, with D perhaps TRBD1 (5 bases). V dropped 5 bases and J dropped 4 bases, with 15 bases sitting between them. The germline V gene has CDR1 MNHEY and CDR2 SVGAGI. The CDR3 contains 15 residues. CDR3 in amino acids: CASSRRPGRGNTIYF. The CDR3 DNA is TGTGCCAGCAGTCGCCGTCCAGGGCGCGGAAACACCATATATTTT.

The V and J genes are TRBV28 and TRBJ2-1, with 14 bases fitting TRBD2. J was trimmed by 8 bases and V by 1 base; bases with no gene match: 4. Per germline, CDR1 MDHEN and CDR2 SYDVKM. The CDR3 is 16 amino acids. The CDR3 is CASSLFGTSGSYEQFF. The CDR3 nucleotides are TGTGCCAGCAGTTTATTCGGGACTAGCGGGAGCTATGAGCAGTTCTTC.

This clonotype has at least ten counts. The rearrangement links TRBV7-2 to TRBJ1-1; D unresolved. Germline CDR1 reads SGHTA; CDR2 reads FQGNSA. The germline V and J ends were trimmed by 1 base and 3 bases, with 15 bases remaining between them. The CDR3 has 16 amino acids. CDR3 region: CASSLVLVDGHTEAFF. For the CDR3, the DNA is TGTGCCAGCAGCTTAGTTCTTGTGGACGGCCACACTGAAGCTTTCTTT.

This clonotype has at least ten counts. The chain employs TRBV6-2 or TRBV6-3 and TRBJ2-7, with unresolved D. Germline CDR1 MNHEY, CDR2 SVGEGT. CDR3 length: 15 amino acids. Trimming removed 6 bases at V and 5 bases at J, with 20 bases between. The CDR3 bases are TGTGCCAGCAGCTCCAGCCTACTAAGGACGAACGAGCAGTACTTC. It encodes CASSSSLLRTNEQYF.

By share, this clonotype ranks as medium-sized. The chain uses TRBV7-2 and TRBJ1-6; D remains ambiguous. The CDR3 runs 15 residues. CDR1 SGHTA and CDR2 FQGNSA come from the germline V gene. Trimming shortened V by 1 base and J by 5 bases, and 9 bases separated the two germline ends. CDR3 residues: CASSLVRENNSPLHF. CDR3 nucleotide sequence: TGTGCCAGCAGCTTAGTCCGGGAGAATAATTCACCCCTCCACTTT. Combining the CDR3 with reference TRBV7-2 and TRBJ1-6 gives the whole variable domain GAGVSQSPSNKVTEKGKDVELRCDPISGHTALYWYRQSLGQGLEFLIYFQGNSAPDKSGLPSDRFSAERTGGSVSTLTIQRTQQEDSAVYLCASSLVRENNSPLHFGNGTRLTVT.

The J gene is TRBJ1-1, the V gene TRBV28; 7 positions match TRBD1. This CDR3 region has 14 residues. In germline, CDR1 is MDHEN, CDR2 SYDVKM. The V and J ends lost 5 bases and 10 bases, in that order; junction bases with no gene match: 13. The CDR3 sequence: CASSGNPGTVRAFF. CDR3 DNA: TGTGCCAGCAGTGGAAACCCTGGGACAGTCAGAGCTTTCTTT.

This clonotype occurred a few times. The CDR3, as DNA: TGCGCCAGCAGCCAAGATATGGTCCACGAGACCCAGTACTTC. It specifies CASSQDMVHETQYF. The V and J genes are TRBV4-3 and TRBJ2-5; no clear D. Trimming shortened V by 0 bases and J by 5 bases, and 10 bases separated the two germline ends. The CDR3 is 14 amino acids. Germline CDR1 is LGHNA and CDR2 is YSLEER.

The chain employs TRBV20-1 and TRBJ1-5; TRBD1 matches 8 bases. The CDR3 is made up of 14 amino acids. V dropped 3 bases and J dropped 2; count of bases not matched to a gene: 3. The germline V gene encodes CDR1 DFQATT and CDR2 SNEGSKA (reference sequence). The CDR3 loop is CSASLDRGNQPQHF. For the CDR3, the DNA is TGCAGTGCTAGTTTGGACAGGGGCAATCAGCCCCAGCATTTT.

This clonotype turned up a few times. The J gene is TRBJ2-7, the V gene TRBV11-2; 8 nucleotides match TRBD2. CDR3 length equals 13 residues. V lost 3 bases and J lost 9; bases outside the gene matches: 7. The germline V gene encodes CDR1 SGHAT and CDR2 FQNNGV. The CDR3 DNA sequence: TGTGCCAGCAGCTTCGGAGCGGGAGATCGGCAGTACGTC. This translates into CASSFGAGDRQYV.

The chain is built from TRBV3-1 and TRBJ2-1; the D is unclear. Germline V CDR1 and CDR2: LGHDT, YNNKEL (reference sequence). This CDR3 is 14 amino acids long. The V and J ends lost 1 base and 5 bases respectively, with 9 bases between them. This CDR3 reads CASSQAPSDNEQFF. CDR3 nucleotide sequence: TGTGCCAGCAGCCAAGCCCCATCCGACAATGAGCAGTTCTTC.

This clonotype showed up just a few times. The chain carries TRBV27 and TRBJ1-2; weak D call: TRBD1 (6 bases). Trimming removed 5 bases at V and 4 bases at J, with 11 bases between. From germline, CDR1 is MNHEY and CDR2 SMNVEV (reference sequence). The CDR3 totals 13 residues. Written as DNA, the CDR3 is TGTGCCAGCAGTAAGGACAGTATCTATGGCTACACCTTC. The encoded protein is CASSKDSIYGYTF.

The chain joins TRBV30 to TRBJ2-1, with 10 bases lining up with TRBD2. The CDR3 is made up of 14 amino acids. J was trimmed by 4 bases and V by 2 bases; bases with no gene match: 2. CDR1 GTSNPN and CDR2 SVGIG come from the germline V gene (reference sequence). The CDR3 nucleotides are TGTGCCTGGAGTAAGACTAGCGGGTACAATGAGCAGTTCTTC. Its translation: CAWSKTSGYNEQFF.

A few counts support this clonotype. CDR3 in DNA: TGTGCCAGCACTCGGGGTGGGAATGAGCAGTTCTTC. Residues: CASTRGGNEQFF. This chain joins TRBV6-2 or TRBV6-3 and TRBJ2-1; D perhaps matches TRBD2 (5 bases). Looked up from germline, CDR1 is MNHEY and CDR2 is SVGEGT. V was trimmed by 7 bases and J by 7 bases, leaving 11 bases between them. This CDR3 comprises 12 residues.

Only a few counts were recorded for this clonotype. The chain uses TRBV10-3 and TRBJ2-7; 11 nucleotides align to TRBD2. The junction had 9 bases not matched to a gene; V was cut back by 4 bases and J by 4 bases. The CDR3 has 16 residues. Germline V gives CDR1 ENHRY, CDR2 SYGVKD. The CDR3 protein is CAISAVAGGPVYEQYV. The DNA of the CDR3 is TGTGCCATCAGTGCGGTAGCGGGAGGGCCTGTATACGAGCAGTACGTC.

This clonotype was detected ten times or more. The chain combines TRBV6-1 with TRBJ2-5; the match to TRBD2 covers 11 bases. V was clipped by 5 bases and J by 3 bases; unmatched bases: 14. This CDR3 contains 18 residues. Germline V gene data show CDR1 as MNHNS and CDR2 as SASEGT. The CDR3 loop is CASSSSGRVERPKETQYF. In nucleotides, the CDR3 is TGTGCCAGCAGTAGTAGCGGGAGGGTGGAAAGGCCAAAAGAGACCCAGTACTTC.

The chain carries TRBV7-4 and TRBJ2-7; no reliable D call. The germline V and J ends were trimmed by 3 bases and 6 bases, with 9 bases remaining between them. Per germline, CDR1 SGHVT and CDR2 SQSDAQ. The CDR3 sequence is 12 residues long. Here the CDR3 reads CASSFLQSEQYF. The CDR3 DNA reads as TGTGCCAGCAGCTTCCTCCAGTCCGAGCAGTACTTC.

In its sample, this clonotype was seen a few times. The genes are TRBV6-5 and TRBJ2-1, with D possibly being TRBD2 (6 bases). The V end lost 5 bases, the J end lost 9 bases, and 17 bases lay between the germline ends. CDR3 length equals 14 residues. Germline V gives CDR1 MNHEY, CDR2 SVGAGI. The CDR3 coding sequence is TGTGCCAGCAGTAAACCCCTGGAGGGTACTGAGCAGTTCTTC. It encodes CASSKPLEGTEQFF.

The V call is TRBV15, the J call TRBJ2-7, with TRBD1 identical over 11 bases. The V gene's germline CDR1 is LNHNV and CDR2 YYDKDF (reference sequence). This CDR3 contains 15 residues. V trimming: 3 bases; J trimming: 3 bases; junction bases outside the gene matches: 4. This CDR3 is CATSSGGTGGYEQYF. Here the CDR3 DNA reads TGTGCCACCAGCAGCGGGGGGACAGGGGGCTACGAGCAGTACTTC.

The V gene is TRBV29-1, the J gene TRBJ1-5, with D possibly being TRBD1 (5 bases). The germline V gene encodes CDR1 SQVTM and CDR2 ANQGSEA. CDR3 length: 14 amino acids. Trimming shortened V by 5 bases and J by 2 bases, and 13 bases separated the two germline ends. CDR3 bases: TGCAGCGTTTTATTGGGGGTAGGCAATCAGCCCCAGCATTTT. Translating it yields CSVLLGVGNQPQHF.